Listed here are 32 T cell receptor beta chains from one sample, sequenced in a study of CDR3 diversity in severe acne. TCRdb reanalysed the PCR reads using MiXCR and keeps one entry per CDR3 protein. The sample holds 90,000 or so distinct CDR3 sequences, approximately 52% seen once. Sequencing input: blood. The receptors originated from a male donor in good health, serving as a control.

The chain is built from TRBV25-1 and TRBJ2-5, with TRBD1 matching over 8 bases. The CDR3 covers 16 residues. Germline trimming cut 0 bases from V and 3 bases from J; bases unmatched to any gene: 6. Germline V lookup: CDR1 MGHDK, CDR2 SYGVNS. CDR3 coding DNA: TGTGCCAGCAGTGAATACACAGGGGGGATTAAAGAGACCCAGTACTTC. It encodes CASSEYTGGIKETQYF.

This clonotype has just a few counts. This clone may be a read error of a much larger clone one base away. The rearrangement links TRBV5-1 to TRBJ2-7, with TRBD1 matching 9 bases. CDR1 and CDR2 (germline): SGHRS, YFSETQ. The CDR3 is 19 residues long. V was pared by 0 bases and J by 1 base, with 14 bases of the junction left unmatched. This chain's CDR3 is CASSLAIGTGFITSYEQYF. The CDR3 DNA reads as TGCGCCAGCAGCTTGGCCATCGGGACAGGGTTCATAACTTCCTACGAGCAGTACTTC.

This clonotype has a count of ten or more. V usage is TRBV5-6 and J usage is TRBJ2-7; D not resolved. The CDR3 has 11 amino acids. The ends were cut back, 4 bases at V and 7 bases at J, with 9 bases in the middle. Germline assignment: CDR1 SGHDT and CDR2 YYEEEE. The CDR3 reads CASSRHPEQYF. The CDR3 region has the DNA TGTGCCAGCAGCCGGCATCCAGAGCAGTACTTC.

By sample fraction, this clonotype is medium-sized (0.01 to 0.1%). This chain uses TRBV29-1 with TRBJ2-3; no clear D. Germline loops: CDR1 SQVTM, CDR2 ANQGSEA. Deletions cut 8 bases from V and 0 bases from J, with 9 bases between. The length of the CDR3 is 12 residues. In nucleotides, the CDR3 is TGCAGCTGTACAGAGAGCACAGATACGCAGTATTTT. Amino acids: CSCTESTDTQYF.

This clonotype was detected ten times or more. The chain uses TRBV2 and TRBJ1-5; D is unresolved. V lost 6 bases, J lost 7 bases, and 13 bases lay in between. The CDR3 contains 13 residues. Germline lookup yields CDR1 SNHLY and CDR2 FYNNEI. In DNA form, the CDR3 reads TGTGCCAGCAGAAAAGATATCGGGCAGCCCCAGCATTTT. This sequence encodes CASRKDIGQPQHF.

This clonotype has ten or more counts. This sequence joins TRBV11-3 and TRBJ2-7; D might be TRBD2 (6 bases). Germline V gene lookup returns CDR1 SGHNT and CDR2 YENEEA. The V gene lost 0 bases and the J gene lost 3 bases, with 18 bases spanning the gap. The CDR3 has 17 residues. In DNA, the CDR3 is TGTGCCAGCAGCTTAGATCCCCCCGAGCGGGCAATCTACGAGCAGTACTTC. It encodes CASSLDPPERAIYEQYF.

This clonotype was counted at least ten times. This chain links TRBV29-1 with TRBJ1-2; D remains unclear. The CDR3 is made up of 11 amino acids. Germline V CDR1 and CDR2: SQVTM, ANQGSEA. Deletions cut 2 bases from V and 8 bases from J, with 9 bases between. CDR3 DNA sequence: TGCAGCGTTGAATACCAGACGGGCTACACCTTC. Translation gives CSVEYQTGYTF. Using reference TRBV29-1 and TRBJ1-2 for the parts outside the CDR3, the full variable domain is SAVISQKPSRDICQRGTSLTIQCQVDSQVTMMFWYRQQPGQSLTLIATANQGSEATYESGFVIDKFPISRPNLTFSTLTVSNMSPEDSSIYLCSVEYQTGYTFGSGTRLTVV.

Note on this clonotype: A read error may produce the germline difference seen at one junction end. The rearrangement uses TRBV7-2 and TRBJ2-2; D may be TRBD2 (6 bases). The CDR3 extends over 14 amino acids. CDR1 and CDR2 (germline): SGHTA, FQGNSA. The CDR3 loop is CASSMGQGGQEILF. The DNA for the CDR3 is TGCGCCAGCAGCATGGGTCAGGGAGGCCAAGAGATCTTGTTT.

This clonotype came up many times. This chain links TRBV20-1 with TRBJ1-6; TRBD1 aligns across 7 bases. The V and J ends lost 4 bases and 10 bases, in that order; junction bases with no gene match: 16. The CDR3 sequence is 16 residues long. Germline lookup yields CDR1 DFQATT and CDR2 SNEGSKA (reference sequence). The CDR3 region is CSATPSTGIGKSPLHF. The CDR3 bases are TGCAGTGCTACCCCCTCGACAGGGATTGGAAAATCACCCCTCCACTTT.

The chain couples TRBV29-1 to TRBJ2-5, with TRBD2 as a possible D gene (6 bases). The V and J ends lost 7 bases and 11 bases respectively, with 20 bases between them. The germline CDR1 and CDR2 sequences are SQVTM and ANQGSEA. The CDR3 spans 12 residues. The CDR3 loop is CSAGITRGEQYF. CDR3 nucleotide sequence: TGCAGCGCCGGGATTACGCGGGGAGAGCAGTACTTC.

This clonotype occurred a few times. This chain uses TRBV7-9 with TRBJ2-5, with D perhaps matching TRBD2 (5 bases). The germline V and J ends were trimmed by 1 base and 2 bases, with 8 bases remaining between them. This CDR3 comprises 14 residues. Germline V gene lookup returns CDR1 SEHNR and CDR2 FQNEAQ (reference sequence). The CDR3 sequence: CASSLGGGQETQYF. CDR3 bases: TGTGCCAGCAGCTTAGGAGGCGGGCAAGAGACCCAGTACTTC.

The chain joins TRBV6-6 to TRBJ1-5; no firm D call. The ends were cut back, 2 bases at V and 5 bases at J, with 4 bases in the middle. Germline lookup yields CDR1 MNHNY and CDR2 SVGAGI (reference sequence). This CDR3 contains 12 residues. CDR3 nucleotide sequence: TGTGCCAGCAGTTACCATGATCAGCCCCAGCATTTT. Translating it yields CASSYHDQPQHF.

The V gene is TRBV20-1, the J gene TRBJ1-5; TRBD1 agrees at 7 bases. With V trimmed by 6 bases and J by 5 bases, 16 bases remained unmatched. Germline CDR1 is DFQATT and CDR2 is SNEGSKA (reference sequence). This CDR3 is built from 16 residues. The CDR3 protein is CSASMGRQGDYQPQHF. DNA for the CDR3: TGCAGTGCCTCGATGGGGAGGCAGGGGGATTATCAGCCCCAGCATTTT.

V and J are TRBV29-1 and TRBJ1-2, with D tentatively TRBD1 (5 bases). Germline V gene data show CDR1 as SQVTM and CDR2 as ANQGSEA. Trimming cost V 6 bases and J 7 bases, with 15 bases left between them. The CDR3 spans 12 residues. For the CDR3, the DNA is TGCAGCGTGGACGGGGTCCAGGGTGGCTACACCTTC. Its protein product is CSVDGVQGGYTF.

This clonotype was counted between two and nine times. V usage is TRBV2 and J usage is TRBJ2-7, with a possible D match to TRBD1 (5 bases). The CDR3 is 12 amino acids. The V and J ends lost 7 bases and 1 base respectively, with 8 bases between them. The germline V gene encodes CDR1 SNHLY and CDR2 FYNNEI. The CDR3 region is CASTRQSYEQYF. For the CDR3, the DNA is TGTGCCAGCACCAGACAGTCCTACGAGCAGTACTTC.

V is TRBV9 and J is TRBJ2-5; 7 nucleotides agree with TRBD1. This CDR3 has 14 amino acids. Germline V gene sequence: CDR1 SGDLS, CDR2 YYNGEE. The trim removed 4 bases at V and 5 bases at J, leaving 8 bases unmatched. The DNA of the CDR3 is TGTGCCAGCAGCTCGAACAGGGGTAGCGAGACCCAGTACTTC. Translating it yields CASSSNRGSETQYF. Based on the CDR3 plus reference TRBV9 and TRBJ2-5, the full variable domain is DSGVTQTPKHLITATGQRVTLRCSPRSGDLSVYWYQQSLDQGLQFLIQYYNGEERAKGNILERFSAQQFPDLHSELNLSSLELGDSALYFCASSSNRGSETQYFGPGTRLLVL.

This clonotype was observed a handful of times. V and J are TRBV25-1 and TRBJ1-1; 9 positions agree with TRBD1. Germline V gene data show CDR1 as MGHDK and CDR2 as SYGVNS. The CDR3 has 15 amino acids. With 3 bases clipped from V and 3 bases from J, the junction kept 5 bases outside the gene matches. The CDR3 DNA follows: TGTGCCAGCAGTGAGCGACAGGGGGGGTACACTGAAGCTTTCTTT. This sequence encodes CASSERQGGYTEAFF.

The rearrangement links TRBV29-1 to TRBJ2-2; no clear D. V was cut by 7 bases and J by 6 bases, with 12 bases left in between. The CDR3 loop spans 12 amino acids. CDR1 and CDR2 from the germline V gene are SQVTM and ANQGSEA. The CDR3 spells CSAERDPGELFF. Written as DNA, the CDR3 is TGCAGCGCCGAACGAGATCCCGGGGAGCTGTTTTTT.

The rearrangement links TRBV5-6 to TRBJ2-7; D unclear. Per the germline V gene, CDR1 is SGHDT and CDR2 is YYEEEE. V was cut by 0 bases and J by 2 bases, with 6 bases left in between. The CDR3 sequence is 13 residues long. The CDR3 coding sequence is TGTGCCAGCAGCTTGGGGATTCCCTACGAGCAGTACTTC. Its translation: CASSLGIPYEQYF.

The chain links TRBV19 to TRBJ1-6; tentatively, D is TRBD1 (5 bases). The CDR3 consists of 15 residues. Germline V CDR1 and CDR2: LNHDA, SQIVND (reference sequence). Deletions cut 3 bases from V and 9 bases from J, with 15 bases between. This chain's CDR3 is CASSMLANGGSPLHF. DNA of the CDR3: TGTGCCAGTAGTATGTTGGCCAACGGGGGTTCACCCCTCCACTTT.

Of note for this clonotype: At one boundary the junction diverges from the germline segment, which might be a read error. This chain connects TRBV24-1 to TRBJ2-2; D is undetermined. The CDR3 loop spans 16 amino acids. Germline V gene sequence: CDR1 KGHDR, CDR2 SFDVKD. For the CDR3, the DNA is TGTGCCGCCAGTGATTTCGTCCTGGGCCGAACCGGGGAGCTGTTTTTT. Translation gives CAASDFVLGRTGELFF.

This clonotype has at least ten counts. The chain recombines TRBV13 with TRBJ2-2, with D tentatively TRBD1 (5 bases). Per the germline V gene, CDR1 is PRHDT and CDR2 is FYEKMQ (reference sequence). Trimming cost V 4 bases and J 7 bases, with 13 bases left between them. The CDR3 totals 14 residues. DNA for the CDR3: TGTGCCAGCAGCTACTCATGGGGCGGCGGGGAGCTGTTTTTT. Translating it yields CASSYSWGGGELFF.

In its sample, this clonotype was seen many times. This rearrangement joins TRBV5-8 to TRBJ1-4; TRBD1 aligns across 9 bases. With V trimmed by 1 base and J by 6 bases, 7 bases remained unmatched. Germline V CDR1 and CDR2: SGHTS, YDEGEE. The CDR3 has 16 residues. Here the CDR3 DNA reads TGTGCCAGCAGCTTGTATCGTCGACAGGGGGATGAAAAACTGTTTTTT. Residues: CASSLYRRQGDEKLFF.

The genes are TRBV19 and TRBJ2-7, with TRBD1 matching over 7 bases. CDR3 length equals 14 residues. V was pared by 4 bases and J by 3 bases, with 6 bases of the junction left unmatched. Germline lookup yields CDR1 LNHDA and CDR2 SQIVND (reference sequence). The CDR3 sequence: CASSTVTGSYEQYF. The CDR3 DNA reads as TGTGCCAGTAGTACCGTGACAGGGAGCTACGAGCAGTACTTC.

This clonotype was recorded many times. The chain is built from TRBV28 and TRBJ1-2; no clear D. Trimming took off 4 bases at V and 8 bases at J, with 8 bases between the two ends. Germline CDR1 and CDR2: MDHEN and SYDVKM. This CDR3 spans 11 amino acids. CDR3 loop: CASSSQTGYTF. CDR3 sequence (DNA): TGTGCCAGCAGTTCGCAGACCGGCTACACCTTC.

The chain has TRBV29-1 and TRBJ1-1, with unresolved D. The CDR3 has 14 amino acids. The V end was cut by 7 bases, the J end by 2 bases, with 17 bases between. CDR1 is SQVTM, CDR2 ANQGSEA, per germline. The DNA of the CDR3 is TGCAGCGCGGGCAGCAGACAAATAAACACTGAAGCTTTCTTT. Translating it yields CSAGSRQINTEAFF.

This clonotype was counted at least ten times. The chain employs TRBV20-1 and TRBJ1-4; D remains unclear. The CDR3 has 14 residues. CDR1 and CDR2 from the germline V gene are DFQATT and SNEGSKA (reference sequence). Trimming stripped 3 bases from V and 8 bases from J, with 16 bases between. The CDR3 nucleotides are TGCAGTGCTAGTGAGACCGGGCGGAACGAAAAACTGTTTTTT. It is translated as CSASETGRNEKLFF.

This sequence joins TRBV2 and TRBJ2-1, with TRBD1 matching over 9 bases. The J segment lost 1 base and the V segment lost 7 bases, leaving 2 bases of the junction unmatched. Germline values: CDR1 SNHLY, CDR2 FYNNEI. CDR3 length equals 14 residues. In DNA form, the CDR3 reads TGTGCCAGCACTGGACAGGGGTCCTACAATGAGCAGTTCTTC. The encoded protein is CASTGQGSYNEQFF.

This clonotype was detected only a few times. The chain links TRBV18 to TRBJ2-1; no reliable D call. Germline loops: CDR1 KGHSH, CDR2 LQKENI. The CDR3 runs 13 residues. Trimming removed 5 bases at V and 4 bases at J, with 9 bases between. The CDR3 loop is CASSAERYNEQFF. CDR3 nucleotide sequence: TGTGCCAGCTCAGCGGAAAGGTACAATGAGCAGTTCTTC. Full variable domain (missing parts from reference TRBV18 and TRBJ2-1): NAGVMQNPRHLVRRRGQEARLRCSPMKGHSHVYWYRQLPEEGLKFMVYLQKENIIDESGMPKERFSAEFPKEGPSILRIQQVVRGDSAAYFCASSAERYNEQFFGPGTRLTVL.

This clonotype appeared many times. The rearrangement uses TRBV20-1 and TRBJ2-7; a possible D gene is TRBD1 (5 bases). Looked up from germline, CDR1 is DFQATT and CDR2 is SNEGSKA (reference sequence). This CDR3 comprises 14 residues. Trimming shortened V by 6 bases and J by 3 bases, and 18 bases separated the two germline ends. Here the CDR3 reads CSAAADTGIYEQYF. The DNA of the CDR3 is TGCAGTGCCGCCGCGGACACCGGTATCTACGAGCAGTACTTC.

The V and J genes are TRBV24-1 and TRBJ2-3; D not certain. V dropped 7 bases and J dropped 13 bases, with 26 bases sitting between them. Germline V CDR1 and CDR2: KGHDR, SFDVKD. The CDR3 loop spans 15 amino acids. The CDR3: CATRIIRAVTTLKYF. CDR3 nucleotides: TGTGCCACCAGAATAATTAGGGCGGTCACGACCCTAAAGTATTTT.

This chain uses TRBV2 with TRBJ2-7, with 13 bases that match TRBD2. V was clipped by 6 bases and J by 7 bases; unmatched bases: 6. Germline-derived CDR1 and CDR2 are SNHLY and FYNNEI. CDR3 size: 14 residues. The CDR3 DNA is TGTGCCAGCAGAGGACTAGCGGGAGCGGGGGAGCAGTACTTC. This gives the protein CASRGLAGAGEQYF. Supplemented by reference TRBV2 and TRBJ2-7, the full variable domain reads EPEVTQTPSHQVTQMGQEVILRCVPISNHLYFYWYRQILGQKVEFLVSFYNNEISEKSEIFDDQFSVERPDGSNFTLKIRSTKLEDSAMYFCASRGLAGAGEQYFGPGTRLTVT.